This T cell receptor (beta chain) derives from a study of identical twins. TCRdb redid the calling of the 5' RACE reads with MiXCR, one entry per CDR3 protein. The table shows approximately 1.8 million distinct CDR3 sequences, with about 32% occurring only once. General study findings and limits: Monozygotic twin pairs showed more out-of-frame TCR alpha sharing than models estimated. Cord blood beta clonotypes that were abundant carried fewer insertions, and memory repertoires showed no such trend. With beta out-of-frame sequences, excess sharing by twins was weaker.

Per the germline V gene, CDR1 is MDHEN and CDR2 is SYDVKM. This CDR3 has 14 residues. Trimming removed 3 bases from V and 3 bases from J, with 12 bases in between. A remark on this clonotype: Its antigen is unidentified.

Only healthy Caucasians were enrolled as donors. The TCR originated in a newborn girl in good health. The chain has TRBV28 and TRBJ2-7, with a possible D match to TRBD2 (6 bases). The sample consisted of cord blood. The CDR3, as DNA: TGTGCCAGCAGTTTGGGACTCCCTCTCTACGAGCAGTACTTC. This codes for CASSLGLPLYEQYF. The full variable domain, its missing parts supplied by reference TRBV28 and TRBJ2-7, is DVKVTQSSRYLVKRTGEKVFLECVQDMDHENMFWYRQDPGLGLRLIYFSYDVKMKEKGDIPEGYSVSREKKERFSLILESASTNQTSMYLCASSLGLPLYEQYFGPGTRLTVT.